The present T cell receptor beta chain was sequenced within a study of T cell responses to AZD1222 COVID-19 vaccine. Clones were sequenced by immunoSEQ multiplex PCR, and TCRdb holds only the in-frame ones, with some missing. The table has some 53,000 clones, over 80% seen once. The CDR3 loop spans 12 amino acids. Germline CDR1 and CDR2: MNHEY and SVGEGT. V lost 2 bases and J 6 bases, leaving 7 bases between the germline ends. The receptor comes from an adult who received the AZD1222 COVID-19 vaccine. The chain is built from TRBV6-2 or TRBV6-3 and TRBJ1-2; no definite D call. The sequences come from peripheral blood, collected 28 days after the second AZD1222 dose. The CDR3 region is CASSYPVDGYTF. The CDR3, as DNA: TGTGCCAGCAGTTACCCCGTAGATGGCTACACCTTC.